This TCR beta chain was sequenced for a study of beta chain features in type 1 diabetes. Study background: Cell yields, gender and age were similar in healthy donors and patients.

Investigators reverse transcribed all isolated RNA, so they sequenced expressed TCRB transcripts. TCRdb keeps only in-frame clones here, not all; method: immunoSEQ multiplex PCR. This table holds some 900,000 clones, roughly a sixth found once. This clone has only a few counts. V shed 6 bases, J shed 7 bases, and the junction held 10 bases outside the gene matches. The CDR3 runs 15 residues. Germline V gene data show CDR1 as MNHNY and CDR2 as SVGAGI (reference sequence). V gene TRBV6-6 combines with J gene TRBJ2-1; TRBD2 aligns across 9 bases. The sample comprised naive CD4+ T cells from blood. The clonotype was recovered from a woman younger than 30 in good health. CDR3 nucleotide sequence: TGTGCCAGCAGAGTAGCGGGAGTAACGGGGAATGAGCAGTTCTTC. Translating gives CASRVAGVTGNEQFF.